This TCR beta chain was sequenced in a study of graft-versus-host responses after intestinal transplantation. Study in general: Transplants were multivisceral, liver-intestinal, or isolated intestinal. General study findings and limits: Peak circulating GvH clone levels were associated with early post-transplant HvG declines.

Assay used: immunoSEQ multiplex PCR; TCRdb lists only in-frame clones, some missing. The table lists around 100,000 clones, about 90% of them singletons, with about 0.9% in the top ten. As for this clone: Its cognate antigen is unknown.

The CDR3 is 14 residues long. The germline V gene has CDR1 SGHDT and CDR2 YYEEEE. V was pared by 2 bases and J by 0 bases, with 7 bases between. The source was unstimulated CD4+ T cells sorted from spleen or lymph node cells, collected before transplant. This TCR was sampled from a human donor who was the organ donor for an intestinal transplant. This sequence joins TRBV5-6 and TRBJ2-3; D is uncertain. In DNA, the CDR3 is TGTGCCAGCAGCTTCTCAGTAAGCACAGATACGCAGTATTTT. This sequence encodes CASSFSVSTDTQYF.